The 30 T cell receptor beta chains below come from one sample, sequenced in a study of long-term antiretroviral therapy in people with HIV. Runs used v3.0 of the immunoSEQ assay and were done at survey level. The repertoire was sequenced with immunoSEQ multiplex PCR; TCRdb's copy has only in-frame clones and lacks some. This repertoire shows 6,500 or so clones, over 75% found once; its top ten account for about 3%. Sample: unsorted PBMCs, taken 3.7 years after starting antiretroviral therapy. These receptors all stem from a woman in her fifties or sixties with HIV.

The chain joins TRBV27 to TRBJ2-2; TRBD2 agrees at 7 bases. J lost 5 bases, V lost 7 bases, and 10 bases had no gene match. The germline CDR1 and CDR2 sequences are MNHEY and SMNVEV (reference sequence). CDR3 length: 15 residues. CDR3 sequence (DNA): TGTGCCAGCACCGAAGTTGGCGGGAGAACCGGGGAGCTGTTTTTT. Amino acid sequence: CASTEVGGRTGELFF.

This clone has only one observation. This chain's CDR3 is CASRSTSGSSYNEQFF. The DNA for the CDR3 is TGTGCCAGCAGATCGACTAGCGGTAGCTCCTACAATGAGCAGTTCTTC. The chain is built from TRBV6-6 and TRBJ2-1; 9 nucleotides match TRBD2. The CDR3 is 16 amino acids. CDR1 is MNHNY, CDR2 SVGAGI, per germline (reference sequence). V lost 6 bases to trimming and J lost 0 bases; unmatched junction nucleotides: 6.

This rearrangement joins TRBV29-1 to TRBJ1-1; D is unclear. The V end lost 4 bases, the J end lost 0 bases, and 15 bases lay between the germline ends. The CDR3 is made up of 15 amino acids. CDR1 and CDR2 (germline): SQVTM, ANQGSEA. DNA of the CDR3: TGCAGCGTTGGTCAGGAGACATATATGAACACTGAAGCTTTCTTT. It translates to CSVGQETYMNTEAFF.

This chain links TRBV7-9 with TRBJ2-2; unclear D gene. The CDR3 is made up of 13 amino acids. From germline, CDR1 is SEHNR and CDR2 FQNEAQ (reference sequence). The V end was cut by 5 bases, the J end by 8 bases, with 12 bases between. The CDR3 loop reads CASSPLRSGELFF. The CDR3 nucleotides are TGTGCCAGCAGCCCGCTTAGGAGTGGGGAGCTGTTTTTT.

The chain employs TRBV29-1 and TRBJ1-2; possible D gene TRBD1, 6 bases. Trimming left V 3 bases short and J 0 bases short, with 17 bases between. The V gene's germline CDR1 is SQVTM and CDR2 ANQGSEA. This CDR3 region has 16 residues. CDR3 bases: TGCAGCGTTGATGATCAGGACAGAACACCTAACTATGGCTACACCTTC. Its translation: CSVDDQDRTPNYGYTF.

This chain connects TRBV27 to TRBJ1-5; D is possibly TRBD1 (5 bases). Trimming removed 11 bases at V and 0 bases at J, with 14 bases between. The length of the CDR3 is 14 residues. Germline lookup yields CDR1 MNHEY and CDR2 SMNVEV (reference sequence). CDR3 in DNA: TGTGCCGCCGGGGAGGGGTATAGCAATCAGCCCCAGCATTTT. It encodes CAAGEGYSNQPQHF.

CDR3 protein: CASSLQGYETQYF. Written as DNA, the CDR3 is TGTGCCAGCAGCTTACAGGGATACGAGACCCAGTACTTC. This chain joins TRBV7-9 and TRBJ2-5, with TRBD1 as a possible D gene (5 bases). Germline CDR1 and CDR2: SEHNR and FQNEAQ (reference sequence). V shed 2 bases and J shed 5 bases, with 9 bases lying between them. The CDR3 covers 13 residues.

This clone is categorized as large. This rearrangement joins TRBV6-5 to TRBJ1-4; D not resolved. V lost 4 bases and J 6 bases, leaving 15 bases between the germline ends. The CDR3 totals 15 residues. Germline V gene data show CDR1 as MNHEY and CDR2 as SVGAGI. For the CDR3, the DNA is TGTGCCAGCAGTTCCTTCCCCGGGTGGGATGAAAAACTGTTTTTT. This gives the protein CASSSFPGWDEKLFF.

This rearrangement joins TRBV28 to TRBJ2-2, with D maybe TRBD1 (5 bases). The CDR3 sequence is 14 residues long. V was pared by 3 bases and J by 3 bases, with 8 bases between. The germline V gene has CDR1 MDHEN and CDR2 SYDVKM. The CDR3 region has the DNA TGTGCCAGCAGTTTTTTAGGGGACACCGGGGAGCTGTTTTTT. It encodes CASSFLGDTGELFF.

This clone was seen only once. This chain joins TRBV4-2 and TRBJ2-7; no clear D. Per germline, CDR1 LGHNA and CDR2 YNFKEQ. V was shortened by 0 bases and J by 1 base, with 16 bases between the two germline ends. The CDR3 consists of 17 residues. DNA of the CDR3: TGTGCCAGCAGCCAAGATGGACGGCGGAAGTCATCCTACGAGCAGTACTTC. It encodes CASSQDGRRKSSYEQYF.

This chain links TRBV19 with TRBJ2-5; tentative D call: TRBD1 (6 bases). In germline, CDR1 is LNHDA, CDR2 SQIVND (reference sequence). CDR3 length equals 15 residues. Trimming took off 4 bases at V and 5 bases at J, with 17 bases between the two ends. CDR3 DNA: TGTGCCAGTAGTAGCATACAGGGCTCGGGGGAGACCCAGTACTTC. Amino acid sequence: CASSSIQGSGETQYF.

The rearrangement uses TRBV6-6 and TRBJ2-5; D is undetermined. The J call may not be correct, given that the DNA end is closer to TRBJ2-7. Per germline, CDR1 MNHNY and CDR2 SVGAGI (reference sequence). The CDR3 extends over 13 amino acids. The CDR3 DNA reads as TGTGCCAGCAGTTACTCCCGATTCTACGAGCAGTACTTC. Its protein product is CASSYSRFYEQYF.

This sequence joins TRBV5-1 and TRBJ1-3; 7 nucleotides match TRBD1. V lost 4 bases, J lost 2 bases, and 3 bases stayed unmatched. In germline, CDR1 is SGHRS, CDR2 YFSETQ. The CDR3 consists of 14 residues. The CDR3 loop reads CASSDDRAGNTIYF. DNA for the CDR3: TGCGCCAGCAGCGATGACAGGGCTGGAAACACCATATATTTT.

To note about this clone: At one of its ends the junction is not consistent with the germline gene, which may arise from a read error. The chain joins TRBV6-1 to TRBJ2-5, with a possible D match to TRBD2 (5 bases). The CDR3 sequence is 14 residues long. Germline V CDR1 and CDR2: MNHNS, SASEGT. CDR3 DNA: TGTGCCAGCAGTGAGGGAGACCACCAAAAGACCCAGTACTTC. Its protein is CASSEGDHQKTQYF.

The rearrangement joins TRBV5-1 to TRBJ2-1; 9 bases align to TRBD2. This CDR3 has 15 amino acids. CDR1 is SGHRS, CDR2 YFSETQ, per germline. J was trimmed by 9 bases and V by 0 bases; bases with no gene match: 7. Here the CDR3 DNA reads TGCGCCAGCAGCTTGGGCCTAGCGGGATGGGGTGAGCAGTTCTTC. It encodes CASSLGLAGWGEQFF.

J is TRBJ2-1 and V is TRBV5-5; D call uncertain. Germline V lookup: CDR1 SGHKS, CDR2 YYEKEE (reference sequence). V lost 0 bases and J 9 bases, leaving 19 bases between the germline ends. The CDR3 runs to 16 residues. The CDR3 coding sequence is TGTGCCAGCAGCTTGGCCCCGGAGTTTTTGGTAGGTGAGCAGTTCTTC. It codes for CASSLAPEFLVGEQFF. The whole variable domain, filled in from reference TRBV5-5 and TRBJ2-1, reads DAGVTQSPTHLIKTRGQQVTLRCSPISGHKSVSWYQQVLGQGPQFIFQYYEKEERGRGNFPDRFSARQFPNYSSELNVNALLLGDSALYLCASSLAPEFLVGEQFFGPGTRLTVL.

This chain connects TRBV5-1 to TRBJ2-7, with D hard to call. The V gene lost 1 base and the J gene lost 6 bases, with 11 bases spanning the gap. Germline V gene sequence: CDR1 SGHRS, CDR2 YFSETQ. The CDR3 runs to 13 residues. The CDR3, as DNA: TGCGCCAGCAGCTTGACTGCCCGGGTCGAGCAGTACTTC. Protein sequence: CASSLTARVEQYF. The variable domain in full, with the rest retrieved from reference TRBV5-1 and TRBJ2-7, is KAGVTQTPRYLIKTRGQQVTLSCSPISGHRSVSWYQQTPGQGLQFLFEYFSETQRNKGNFPGRFSGRQFSNSRSEMNVSTLELGDSALYLCASSLTARVEQYFGPGTRLTVT.

The chain combines TRBV18 with TRBJ1-2; D uncertain. The V and J ends lost 2 bases and 2 bases respectively, with 9 bases between them. The CDR3 has 14 residues. CDR1 is KGHSH, CDR2 LQKENI, per germline. For the CDR3, the DNA is TGTGCCAGCTCACCATCCCCAGAAAACTATGGCTACACCTTC. As protein: CASSPSPENYGYTF.

The rearrangement links TRBV1 to TRBJ1-1. TRBV1 is recorded as a pseudogene. This CDR3 is built from 18 residues. This chain's CDR3 is CTSSQDRPWEGWGAEAFF. The CDR3 bases are TGCACCAGCAGCCAAGATCGCCCTTGGGAAGGGTGGGGGGCTGAAGCTTTCTTT.

The chain carries TRBV2 and TRBJ1-5; D unresolved. V lost 3 bases and J lost 5, with 11 bases in between. CDR1 and CDR2 from the germline V gene are SNHLY and FYNNEI. This CDR3 has 14 amino acids. For the CDR3, the DNA is TGTGCCAGCAGTGAGATAGGCCTGGATCAGCCCCAGCATTTT. Translated: CASSEIGLDQPQHF.

This chain uses TRBV20-1 with TRBJ2-1; D is unclear. The CDR3 extends over 11 amino acids. V gave up 6 bases and J gave up 6 bases, with 9 bases separating them. Germline V lookup: CDR1 DFQATT, CDR2 SNEGSKA (reference sequence). CDR3 protein: CSAATVNEQFF. CDR3 in DNA: TGCAGTGCGGCGACTGTCAATGAGCAGTTCTTC.

V usage is TRBV4-2 and J usage is TRBJ1-5, with a tentative D call TRBD1 (6 bases). The CDR3 loop spans 18 amino acids. V was shortened by 1 base and J by 1 base, with 17 bases between the two germline ends. CDR1 and CDR2 from the germline V gene are LGHNA and YNFKEQ. CDR3 DNA: TGTGCCAGCAGCCAAGTACAGCAGGGGAGCTTGAGCAATCAGCCCCAGCATTTT. It specifies CASSQVQQGSLSNQPQHF.

With respect to this clone: Other DNA sequences in this specimen translate into the identical CDR3. The chain links TRBV19 to TRBJ2-1; D is perhaps TRBD2 (6 bases). Trimming took off 1 base at V and 1 base at J, with 8 bases between the two ends. This CDR3 contains 15 residues. The germline CDR1 and CDR2 sequences are LNHDA and SQIVND (reference sequence). CDR3 sequence reads: CASSIAGSSYNEQFF. CDR3 DNA: TGTGCCAGTAGTATAGCCGGGAGTTCCTACAATGAGCAGTTCTTC.

The rearrangement uses TRBV28 and TRBJ2-7; D is undetermined. Deletions cut 7 bases from V and 0 bases from J, with 13 bases between. The CDR3 runs to 14 residues. Germline lookup yields CDR1 MDHEN and CDR2 SYDVKM. CDR3 bases: TGTGCCAGCAATTGGGCAAGAAGCTCCTACGAGCAGTACTTC. It yields the protein CASNWARSSYEQYF.

The DNA for the CDR3 is TGTGCCAGCAGTTACTCGAGGGATCAGCCCCAGCATTTT. Its translation: CASSYSRDQPQHF. The chain links TRBV6-5 to TRBJ1-5; D gene uncertain. Trimming took 0 bases from V and 5 from J, leaving 5 bases between them. Per the germline V gene, CDR1 is MNHEY and CDR2 is SVGAGI. The CDR3 loop spans 13 amino acids.

The chain carries TRBV18 and TRBJ2-5, with 7 bases lining up with TRBD1. The germline CDR1 and CDR2 sequences are KGHSH and LQKENI. Trimming took 3 bases from V and 1 from J; bases not matched to a gene: 8. The CDR3 is made up of 16 amino acids. Here the CDR3 DNA reads TGTGCCAGCTCACCCCAGGGGGTTCGGTCCCAAGAGACCCAGTACTTC. It translates to CASSPQGVRSQETQYF.

This sequence joins TRBV7-9 and TRBJ2-7, with unresolved D. This CDR3 is built from 13 residues. Germline loops: CDR1 SEHNR, CDR2 FQNEAQ (reference sequence). V lost 2 bases and J 7 bases, leaving 12 bases between the germline ends. CDR3 region: CASSLPAGVEQYF. In DNA, the CDR3 is TGTGCCAGCAGCTTACCGGCCGGCGTGGAGCAGTACTTC.

This rearrangement joins TRBV2 to TRBJ1-4; D may be TRBD1 (5 bases). The germline V and J ends were trimmed by 7 bases and 4 bases, with 10 bases remaining between them. The CDR3 has 13 amino acids. Germline lookup yields CDR1 SNHLY and CDR2 FYNNEI. For the CDR3, the DNA is TGTGCCAGCATAGGTCAGGGTAATGAAAAACTGTTTTTT. Translation: CASIGQGNEKLFF.

The rearrangement uses TRBV7-8 and TRBJ2-7, with 7 bases fitting TRBD2. The CDR3 consists of 14 residues. V shed 8 bases, J shed 5 bases, and the junction held 12 bases outside the gene matches. Per germline, CDR1 SGHVS and CDR2 FQNEAQ. This CDR3 reads CASCLAAGLDEQYF. The CDR3 DNA follows: TGTGCCAGCTGCCTTGCAGCGGGATTAGACGAGCAGTACTTC.

This chain links TRBV10-2 with TRBJ1-5; D is unresolved. The CDR3 runs 14 residues. Germline CDR1 is WSHSY and CDR2 is SAAADI. The V gene lost 0 bases and the J gene lost 9 bases, with 12 bases spanning the gap. The CDR3 coding sequence is TGCGCCAGCAGTGAGTCAGGTGTGATGACGCCCCAGCATTTT. Translating it yields CASSESGVMTPQHF.